One sample yielded the 12 T cell receptor beta chains listed below, sequenced in a study of CD4 T cells in relation to SARS-CoV-2 and coronaviruses. Clones were sequenced by immunoSEQ multiplex PCR, and TCRdb holds only the in-frame ones, with some missing. The sample has 26,000 or so clones; roughly 80% are singletons. What these receptors recognize is not known. Unexposed donor CD4+ T cells date from about 2011-2019, before the COVID-19 pandemic. After 10 to 11 days of culture, CD4+ T cells were isolated. Sequenced sample: CD4+ T cells from PBMCs, cultured in vitro. All receptors come from a human donor in good health.

This CDR3 reads CASSTGDRVPPGELFF. Here the CDR3 DNA reads TGTGCCAGCAGCACCGGGGACAGGGTACCTCCCGGGGAGCTGTTTTTT. The chain recombines TRBV7-2 with TRBJ2-2; 9 nucleotides align to TRBD1. V lost 5 bases, J lost 6 bases, and 10 bases stayed unmatched. Germline values: CDR1 SGHTA, CDR2 FQGNSA. The CDR3 contains 16 residues.

The chain uses TRBV7-2 and TRBJ2-1; 9 positions match TRBD2. The germline V gene has CDR1 SGHTA and CDR2 FQGNSA. Losses at the gene ends were 5 bases for V and 0 bases for J; bases not matched to a gene: 2. This CDR3 is built from 15 residues. The CDR3 nucleotides are TGTGCCAGCAGCCAGGGACTAGCCTCCTACAATGAGCAGTTCTTC. Translating gives CASSQGLASYNEQFF.

The chain has TRBV5-6 and TRBJ2-1; 8 bases are a match to TRBD2. This CDR3 is 16 amino acids long. Germline assignment: CDR1 SGHDT and CDR2 YYEEEE. The V and J ends lost 0 bases and 3 bases, in that order; junction bases with no gene match: 5. This CDR3 is CASSLVGRGDYNEQFF. The CDR3 nucleotides are TGTGCCAGCAGCTTGGTAGGGCGGGGGGACTACAATGAGCAGTTCTTC.

CDR3 DNA: TGTGCCAGCAGCTTAAAGGGGGGCACTGAAGCTTTCTTT. The encoded protein is CASSLKGGTEAFF. The chain couples TRBV12-3 or TRBV12-4 to TRBJ1-1, with a weak D call TRBD1 (6 bases). V was clipped by 6 bases and J by 4 bases, with 12 bases between them. CDR3 length: 13 residues.

This rearrangement joins TRBV11-1 to TRBJ2-1, with TRBD2 identical over 10 bases. The CDR3 contains 16 residues. In germline, CDR1 is SGHAT, CDR2 FQDESV (reference sequence). V was clipped by 1 base and J by 3 bases; unmatched bases: 3. CDR3 amino acids: CASSLEAGGIYNEQFF. CDR3 coding DNA: TGTGCCAGCAGCTTAGAAGCGGGAGGGATCTACAATGAGCAGTTCTTC.

This chain joins TRBV28 and TRBJ1-3; 8 bases fit TRBD1. The V segment lost 6 bases and the J segment 3 bases; nucleotides outside the gene matches: 7. The germline V gene encodes CDR1 MDHEN and CDR2 SYDVKM. The CDR3 consists of 15 residues. The CDR3 coding sequence is TGTGCCAGCAGCCAGGGGGCCAGGGGTGGAAACACCATATATTTT. Translation: CASSQGARGGNTIYF.

There are a few counts of this clone. The gene calls are TRBV5-4 and TRBJ1-4, with no clear D. CDR3 length: 15 residues. V was trimmed by 0 bases and J by 0 bases, leaving 6 bases between them. Germline V lookup: CDR1 SGHNT, CDR2 YYREEE (reference sequence). The CDR3 DNA reads TGTGCCAGCAGCTTGGGAGGTACAACTAATGAAAAACTGTTTTTT. It specifies CASSLGGTTNEKLFF.

V and J are TRBV29-1 and TRBJ2-1, with 11 positions matching TRBD2. Trimming took 4 bases from V and 4 from J; bases not matched to a gene: 9. This CDR3 is 16 amino acids long. Germline V gene data show CDR1 as SQVTM and CDR2 as ANQGSEA. The CDR3: CSVGVGGTSGYNEQFF. The CDR3 region has the DNA TGCAGCGTTGGGGTAGGGGGGACTAGCGGTTACAATGAGCAGTTCTTC.

This sequence joins TRBV4-1 and TRBJ2-3; 9 bases fit TRBD2. The V gene end was trimmed by 3 bases and the J gene end by 3 bases; junction bases not matched to a gene: 10. The CDR3 is 17 amino acids. Germline CDR1 reads MGHRA; CDR2 reads YSYEKL. CDR3: CASSQRGAGGGTDTQYF. CDR3 coding DNA: TGCGCCAGCAGCCAGAGGGGAGCGGGGGGCGGGACAGATACGCAGTATTTT.

The J gene is TRBJ1-2, the V gene TRBV6-6; D unclear. V dropped 2 bases and J dropped 8 bases, with 12 bases sitting between them. CDR1 is MNHNY, CDR2 SVGAGI, per germline (reference sequence). CDR3 length: 13 residues. This chain's CDR3 is CASSYPTRRGYTF. The CDR3, as DNA: TGTGCCAGCAGTTACCCCACACGGCGGGGCTACACCTTC.

The chain employs TRBV11-2 and TRBJ2-5; the match to TRBD1 covers 8 bases. From germline, CDR1 is SGHAT and CDR2 FQNNGV. CDR3 length equals 15 residues. The J segment lost 6 bases and the V segment lost 0 bases, leaving 6 bases of the junction unmatched. The CDR3 here is CASSLDGQGAKTQYF. CDR3 in DNA: TGTGCCAGCAGCTTAGATGGGCAGGGGGCGAAGACCCAGTACTTC.

On this clone itself: One end of the junction does not line up with germline, which may come from a read error. The chain recombines TRBV7-7 with TRBJ2-3; 11 bases match TRBD2. The CDR3 sequence is 16 residues long. Looked up from germline, CDR1 is SSHAT and CDR2 is FNYEAQ (reference sequence). Here the CDR3 DNA reads TGTGCTAGCAGCTTAGTAGTAGCGGGAGGGCCAGATACGCAGTATTTT. Protein: CASSLVVAGGPDTQYF. Filled out from reference TRBV7-7 and TRBJ2-3, the complete variable domain reads GAGVSQSPRYKVTKRGQDVTLRCDPISSHATLYWYQQALGQGPEFLTYFNYEAQPDKSGLPSDRFSAERPEGSISTLTIQRTEQRDSAMYRCASSLVVAGGPDTQYFGPGTRLTVL.